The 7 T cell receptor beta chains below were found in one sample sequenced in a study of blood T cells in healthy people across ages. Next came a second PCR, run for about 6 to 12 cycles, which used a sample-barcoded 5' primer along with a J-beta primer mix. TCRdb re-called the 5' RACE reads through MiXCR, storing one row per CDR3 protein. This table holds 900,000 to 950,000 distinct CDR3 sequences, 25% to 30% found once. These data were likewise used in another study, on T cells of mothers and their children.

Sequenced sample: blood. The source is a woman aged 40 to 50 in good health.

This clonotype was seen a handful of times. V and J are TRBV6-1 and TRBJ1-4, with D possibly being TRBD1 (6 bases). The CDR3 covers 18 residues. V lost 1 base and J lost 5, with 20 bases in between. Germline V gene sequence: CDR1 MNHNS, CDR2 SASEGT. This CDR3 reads CASSEEKGDLYLNEKLFF. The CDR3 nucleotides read TGTGCCAGCAGTGAAGAGAAGGGGGACTTGTACCTAAATGAAAAACTGTTTTTT.

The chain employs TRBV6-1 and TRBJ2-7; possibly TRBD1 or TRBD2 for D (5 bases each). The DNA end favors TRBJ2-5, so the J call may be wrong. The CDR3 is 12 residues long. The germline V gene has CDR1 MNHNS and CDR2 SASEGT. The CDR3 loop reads CASNAEGQTQYF. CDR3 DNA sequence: TGTGCCAGCAACGCCGAGGGGCAGACCCAGTACTTC.

This chain's CDR3 is CASVQGRNQPQHF. For the CDR3, the DNA is TGTGCCAGCGTACAGGGGAGGAATCAGCCCCAGCATTTT. The chain joins TRBV2 to TRBJ1-5; 7 bases agree with TRBD1. This CDR3 comprises 13 residues. Trimming removed 8 bases from V and 4 bases from J; junction bases left unmatched: 5. CDR1 is SNHLY, CDR2 FYNNEI, per germline.

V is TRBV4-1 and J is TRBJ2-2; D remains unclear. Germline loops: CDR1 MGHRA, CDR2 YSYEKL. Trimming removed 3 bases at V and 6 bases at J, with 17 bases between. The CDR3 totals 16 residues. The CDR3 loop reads CASSHLGLMGAGELFF. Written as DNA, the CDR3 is TGCGCCAGCAGCCATTTGGGCCTGATGGGCGCCGGGGAGCTGTTTTTT.

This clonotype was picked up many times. Here the CDR3 DNA reads TGTGCCAGCAGCCTAGGGACAGGGTATGACTATGGCTACACCTTC. It translates to CASSLGTGYDYGYTF. The rearrangement joins TRBV7-9 to TRBJ1-2; 9 bases are a match to TRBD1. The CDR3 has 15 amino acids. With V trimmed by 5 bases and J by 3 bases, 7 bases remained unmatched. Looked up from germline, CDR1 is SEHNR and CDR2 is FQNEAQ (reference sequence).

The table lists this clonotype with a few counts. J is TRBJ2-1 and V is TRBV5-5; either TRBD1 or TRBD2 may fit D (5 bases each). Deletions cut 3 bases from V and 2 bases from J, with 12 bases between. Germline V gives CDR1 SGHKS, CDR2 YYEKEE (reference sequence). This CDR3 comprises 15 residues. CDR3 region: CASSSHGDAYNEQFF. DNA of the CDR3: TGTGCCAGCAGCTCCCATGGGGACGCCTACAATGAGCAGTTCTTC. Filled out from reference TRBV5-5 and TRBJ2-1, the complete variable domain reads DAGVTQSPTHLIKTRGQQVTLRCSPISGHKSVSWYQQVLGQGPQFIFQYYEKEERGRGNFPDRFSARQFPNYSSELNVNALLLGDSALYLCASSSHGDAYNEQFFGPGTRLTVL.

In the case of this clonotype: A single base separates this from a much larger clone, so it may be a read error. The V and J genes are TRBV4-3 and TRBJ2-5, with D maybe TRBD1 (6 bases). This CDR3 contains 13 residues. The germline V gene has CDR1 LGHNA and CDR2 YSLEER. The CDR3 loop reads CASGQVTGNEQYF. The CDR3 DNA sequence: TGCGCCAGCGGCCAGGTGACAGGAAATGAGCAGTACTTC.